Shown below are 19 T cell receptor beta chains from a single sample sequenced in a study of T cell responses to AZD1222 COVID-19 vaccine. Produced via immunoSEQ multiplex PCR; TCRdb's table is partial and in-frame only. The profile shows 140,000 to 150,000 clones, 85% to 95% of them singletons. The material sequenced was peripheral blood, taken after recovery from COVID-19. These receptor sequences come from an adult who had recovered from COVID-19.

The J gene is TRBJ2-1, the V gene TRBV19; 7 positions match TRBD2. The CDR3 sequence is 14 residues long. The junction had 12 bases not matched to a gene; V was cut back by 10 bases and J by 6 bases. Germline lookup yields CDR1 LNHDA and CDR2 SQIVND (reference sequence). CDR3: CANPVVAGGNEQFF. For the CDR3, the DNA is TGTGCCAACCCTGTGGTAGCGGGTGGCAATGAGCAGTTCTTC.

The rearrangement uses TRBV9 and TRBJ2-2; D is ambiguous. The CDR3 consists of 14 residues. Germline V lookup: CDR1 SGDLS, CDR2 YYNGEE. V lost 1 base and J 1 base, leaving 5 bases between the germline ends. The CDR3 sequence is CASSVPENTGELFF. CDR3 nucleotide sequence: TGTGCCAGCAGCGTACCGGAGAACACCGGGGAGCTGTTTTTT.

J is TRBJ1-5 and V is TRBV27; tentative D call: TRBD1 (6 bases). Between the trimmed V and J ends, which lost 4 bases and 5 bases, there was a span of 9 bases. CDR1 and CDR2 (germline): MNHEY, SMNVEV (reference sequence). CDR3 length: 13 residues. CDR3 DNA: TGTGCCAGCAGTTCACGACAGGATCAGCCCCAGCATTTT. Translating it yields CASSSRQDQPQHF.

This chain uses TRBV6-6 with TRBJ2-7; 8 bases agree with TRBD1. The CDR3 spans 13 residues. Germline CDR1 MNHNY, CDR2 SVGAGI (reference sequence). The CDR3 DNA follows: TGTGCCAGCAGTCAACAATTGGGACAGGCTCTTGTTGTC. Translating gives CASSQQLGQALVV.

The CDR3 nucleotides read TGTGCCAGCAGCTCAGGTTGGTCTGGAAACACCATATATTTT. It translates to CASSSGWSGNTIYF. The genes are TRBV5-6 and TRBJ1-3; D gene uncertain. V was pared by 3 bases and J by 1 base, with 8 bases between. The germline V gene encodes CDR1 SGHDT and CDR2 YYEEEE. The length of the CDR3 is 14 residues.

This chain links TRBV5-1 with TRBJ2-5; 8 nucleotides match TRBD2. CDR1 SGHRS and CDR2 YFSETQ come from the germline V gene. The V gene end was trimmed by 7 bases and the J gene end by 2 bases; junction bases not matched to a gene: 10. CDR3 length: 15 residues. CDR3 loop: CASGRGGSFQETQYF. The CDR3 nucleotides are TGCGCCAGCGGACGCGGGGGGAGCTTTCAAGAGACCCAGTACTTC.

The gene calls are TRBV18 and TRBJ2-5; TRBD1 is a possible D gene (6 bases). The CDR3 runs to 16 residues. Germline V CDR1 and CDR2: KGHSH, LQKENI. Trimming shortened V by 2 bases and J by 7 bases, and 20 bases separated the two germline ends. This CDR3 is CASSPSAQGPLGTQYF. The CDR3 DNA follows: TGTGCCAGCTCACCATCGGCCCAGGGGCCCCTGGGGACCCAGTACTTC.

The V call is TRBV18, the J call TRBJ2-7; the match to TRBD1 covers 10 bases. The germline gives CDR1 KGHSH, CDR2 LQKENI. This CDR3 has 16 residues. Germline trimming cut 1 base from V and 4 bases from J; bases unmatched to any gene: 7. CDR3 in amino acids: CASSPLGTGDPYEQYF. The CDR3, as DNA: TGTGCCAGCTCACCACTCGGGACAGGGGATCCTTACGAGCAGTACTTC. Looking up the rest from reference TRBV18 and TRBJ2-7 gives the full variable domain: NAGVMQNPRHLVRRRGQEARLRCSPMKGHSHVYWYRQLPEEGLKFMVYLQKENIIDESGMPKERFSAEFPKEGPSILRIQQVVRGDSAAYFCASSPLGTGDPYEQYFGPGTRLTVT.

The count of this clone is one. The chain employs TRBV27 and TRBJ1-4; D is uncertain. The CDR3 totals 14 residues. Germline CDR1 is MNHEY and CDR2 is SMNVEV (reference sequence). V lost 4 bases and J lost 14, with 20 bases in between. The DNA for the CDR3 is TGTGCCAGCAGTTCGGTCCCTCTTGGGAGGCACCTGTTTTTT. It specifies CASSSVPLGRHLFF.

In nucleotides, the CDR3 is TGTGCCAGCAGACCGACAGCCGGCGTTGAAAAACTGTTTTTT. Encoded protein: CASRPTAGVEKLFF. This chain joins TRBV28 and TRBJ1-4, with D possibly TRBD1 on 5 matching bases. V lost 6 bases and J lost 7, with 15 bases in between. This CDR3 has 14 residues. Germline V gene lookup returns CDR1 MDHEN and CDR2 SYDVKM.

The chain couples TRBV27 to TRBJ2-7, with D hard to call. V was shortened by 10 bases and J by 5 bases, with 18 bases between the two germline ends. Germline V gene sequence: CDR1 MNHEY, CDR2 SMNVEV (reference sequence). The CDR3 runs to 13 residues. The CDR3 reads CATAETLSNEQYF. CDR3 nucleotide sequence: TGTGCCACTGCCGAGACACTGAGTAACGAGCAGTACTTC.

This rearrangement joins TRBV7-9 to TRBJ2-3; D could derive from TRBD1 or TRBD2 (5 bases each). V was cut by 5 bases and J by 4 bases, with 16 bases left in between. The CDR3 totals 15 residues. Germline values: CDR1 SEHNR, CDR2 FQNEAQ (reference sequence). In DNA, the CDR3 is TGTGCCAGCAGCCCCGTATCGGGGCCCGCAGATACGCAGTATTTT. Translation: CASSPVSGPADTQYF.

The genes are TRBV5-1 and TRBJ2-3; D gene unclear. The V end was cut by 4 bases, the J end by 2 bases, with 8 bases between. The germline V gene encodes CDR1 SGHRS and CDR2 YFSETQ. This CDR3 has 13 amino acids. In DNA, the CDR3 is TGCGCCAGCAGCCGGACCTACACAGATACGCAGTATTTT. It is translated as CASSRTYTDTQYF.

The chain carries TRBV5-1 and TRBJ1-2, with a weak D call TRBD1 (5 bases). The CDR3 is 13 amino acids. CDR1 and CDR2 from the germline V gene are SGHRS and YFSETQ. V was shortened by 7 bases and J by 7 bases, with 17 bases between the two germline ends. CDR3 nucleotide sequence: TGCGCCAGCCTAGGGGAGGGGCGCGTTGGCTACACCTTC. Amino acids: CASLGEGRVGYTF.

V gene TRBV28 combines with J gene TRBJ1-1; D unclear. The CDR3 runs to 12 residues. V was shortened by 7 bases and J by 0 bases, with 6 bases between the two germline ends. The germline CDR1 and CDR2 sequences are MDHEN and SYDVKM. Written as DNA, the CDR3 is TGTGCCAGCACAGCAGTGAACACTGAAGCTTTCTTT. It is translated as CASTAVNTEAFF.

The chain employs TRBV3-1 (or the pseudogene TRBV3-2) and TRBJ1-5; TRBD1 aligns across 9 bases. Per germline, CDR1 LGHDT and CDR2 YNNKEL (reference sequence). Germline trimming cut 0 bases from V and 7 bases from J; bases unmatched to any gene: 7. There are 16 residues in the CDR3. The CDR3 sequence is CASSQDATGGGQPQHF. CDR3 DNA sequence: TGTGCCAGCAGCCAAGATGCGACAGGGGGAGGGCAGCCCCAGCATTTT.

The chain couples TRBV27 to TRBJ2-1; 8 bases line up with TRBD2. Germline-derived CDR1 and CDR2 are MNHEY and SMNVEV (reference sequence). J lost 10 bases, V lost 7 bases, and 12 bases had no gene match. The CDR3 sequence is 14 residues long. CDR3 protein: CASTGLAGASEQFF. The CDR3 bases are TGTGCCAGCACTGGACTAGCCGGGGCTAGCGAGCAGTTCTTC.

The V call is TRBV28, the J call TRBJ2-6; D might be TRBD2 (5 bases). Germline CDR1 is MDHEN and CDR2 is SYDVKM. This CDR3 has 15 amino acids. V was clipped by 5 bases and J by 4 bases, with 12 bases between them. The CDR3 DNA follows: TGTGCCAGCAGTCCCCGCGGGTCGGGGGCCAACGTCCTGACTTTC. It encodes CASSPRGSGANVLTF.

The rearrangement links TRBV6-5 to TRBJ2-7; TRBD1 aligns across 9 bases. The CDR3 is 14 amino acids. Germline trimming cut 5 bases from V and 5 bases from J; bases unmatched to any gene: 7. CDR1 MNHEY and CDR2 SVGAGI come from the germline V gene. This CDR3 is CASSSPDRGHEQYF. The CDR3 bases are TGTGCCAGCAGTAGTCCGGACAGGGGCCACGAGCAGTACTTC.